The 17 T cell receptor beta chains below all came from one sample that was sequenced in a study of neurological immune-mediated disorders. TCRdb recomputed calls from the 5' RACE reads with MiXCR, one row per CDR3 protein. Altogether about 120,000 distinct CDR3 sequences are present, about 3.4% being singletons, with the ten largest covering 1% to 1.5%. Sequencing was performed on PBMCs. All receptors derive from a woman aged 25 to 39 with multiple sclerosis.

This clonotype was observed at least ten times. The CDR3 DNA follows: TGTGCCAGCAGTTACCCTCCTAACACCGGGGAGCTGTTTTTT. Translating it yields CASSYPPNTGELFF. This rearrangement joins TRBV6-2 or TRBV6-3 to TRBJ2-2; D unclear. V lost 2 bases, J lost 2 bases, and 6 bases lay in between. The germline V gene has CDR1 MNHEY and CDR2 SVGEGT. The CDR3 spans 14 residues.

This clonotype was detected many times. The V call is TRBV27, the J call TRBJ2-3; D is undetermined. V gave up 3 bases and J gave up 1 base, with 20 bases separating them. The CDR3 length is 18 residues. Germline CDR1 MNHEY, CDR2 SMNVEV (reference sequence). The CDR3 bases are TGTGCCAGCAGTTTGGTCTTCGACGGGTCTTCTGGCACAGATACGCAGTATTTT. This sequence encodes CASSLVFDGSSGTDTQYF.

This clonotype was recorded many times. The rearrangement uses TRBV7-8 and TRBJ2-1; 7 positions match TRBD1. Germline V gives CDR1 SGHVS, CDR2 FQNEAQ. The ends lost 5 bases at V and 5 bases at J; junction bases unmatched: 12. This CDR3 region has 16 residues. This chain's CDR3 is CASSPPNRGYDNEQFF. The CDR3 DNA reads TGTGCCAGCAGCCCACCCAACAGGGGATACGACAATGAGCAGTTCTTC.

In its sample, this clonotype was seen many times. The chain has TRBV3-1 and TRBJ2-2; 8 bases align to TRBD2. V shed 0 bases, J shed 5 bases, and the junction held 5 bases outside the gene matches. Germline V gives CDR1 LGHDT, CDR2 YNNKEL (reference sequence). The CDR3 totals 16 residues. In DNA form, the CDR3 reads TGTGCCAGCAGCCAAGATCCGGCTAGCGGGACCGGGGAGCTGTTTTTT. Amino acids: CASSQDPASGTGELFF.

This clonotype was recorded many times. Here the CDR3 DNA reads TGTGCCAGCAGTTTTCAGGGTATGGGTCAGCCCCAGCATTTT. Translating gives CASSFQGMGQPQHF. The chain carries TRBV12-3 or TRBV12-4 and TRBJ1-5, with D perhaps TRBD1 (5 bases). The CDR3 is 14 residues long. Trimming left V 3 bases short and J 6 bases short, with 12 bases between.

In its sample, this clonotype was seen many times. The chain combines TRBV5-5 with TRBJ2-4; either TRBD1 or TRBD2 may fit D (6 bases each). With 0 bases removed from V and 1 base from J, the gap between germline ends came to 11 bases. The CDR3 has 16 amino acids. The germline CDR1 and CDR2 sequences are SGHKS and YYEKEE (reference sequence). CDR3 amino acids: CASSLGGGFAKNIQYF. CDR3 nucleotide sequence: TGTGCCAGCAGCTTGGGAGGGGGGTTTGCCAAAAACATTCAGTACTTC.

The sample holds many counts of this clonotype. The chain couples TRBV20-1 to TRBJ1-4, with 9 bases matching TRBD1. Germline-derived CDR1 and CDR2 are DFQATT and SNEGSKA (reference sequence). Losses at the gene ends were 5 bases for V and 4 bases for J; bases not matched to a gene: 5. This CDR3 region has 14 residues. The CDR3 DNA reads TGCAGTGCTGGCCTGACAGGGGGTAATGAAAAACTGTTTTTT. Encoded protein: CSAGLTGGNEKLFF.

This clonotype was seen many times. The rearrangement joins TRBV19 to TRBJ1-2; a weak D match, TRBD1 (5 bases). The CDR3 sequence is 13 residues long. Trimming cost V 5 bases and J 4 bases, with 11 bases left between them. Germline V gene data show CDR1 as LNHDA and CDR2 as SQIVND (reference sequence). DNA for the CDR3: TGTGCCAGTAGTCTGCAGGGTAGCTATGGCTACACCTTC. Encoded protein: CASSLQGSYGYTF.

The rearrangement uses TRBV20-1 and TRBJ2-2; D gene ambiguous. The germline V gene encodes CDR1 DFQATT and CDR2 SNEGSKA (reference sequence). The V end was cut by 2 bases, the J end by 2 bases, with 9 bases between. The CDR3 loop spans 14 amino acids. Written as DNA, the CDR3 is TGCAGTGCTAGAATCTCTCTAAACACCGGGGAGCTGTTTTTT. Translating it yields CSARISLNTGELFF.

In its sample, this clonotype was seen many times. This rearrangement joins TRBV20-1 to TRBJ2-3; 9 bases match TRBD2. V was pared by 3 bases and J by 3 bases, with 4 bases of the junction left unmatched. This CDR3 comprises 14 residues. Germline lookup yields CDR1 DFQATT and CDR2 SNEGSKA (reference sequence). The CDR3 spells CSASGGGATDTQYF. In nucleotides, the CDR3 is TGCAGTGCTAGCGGCGGGGGGGCGACAGATACGCAGTATTTT.

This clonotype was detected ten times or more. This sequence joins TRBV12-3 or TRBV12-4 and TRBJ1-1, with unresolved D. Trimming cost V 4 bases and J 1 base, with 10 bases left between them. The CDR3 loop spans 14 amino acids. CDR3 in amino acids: CASSWTAENTEAFF. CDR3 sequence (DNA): TGTGCCAGCAGTTGGACCGCTGAGAACACTGAAGCTTTCTTT.

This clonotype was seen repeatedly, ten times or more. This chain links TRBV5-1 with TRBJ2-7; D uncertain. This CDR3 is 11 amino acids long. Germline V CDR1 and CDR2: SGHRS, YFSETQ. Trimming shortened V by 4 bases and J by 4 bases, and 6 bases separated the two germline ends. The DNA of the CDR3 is TGCGCCAGCAGCCGAGAGTACGAGCAGTACTTC. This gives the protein CASSREYEQYF.

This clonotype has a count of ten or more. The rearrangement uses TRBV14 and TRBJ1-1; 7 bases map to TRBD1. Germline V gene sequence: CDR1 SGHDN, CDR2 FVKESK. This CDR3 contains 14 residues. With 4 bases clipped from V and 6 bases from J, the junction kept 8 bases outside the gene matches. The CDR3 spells CASSPYTGASEAFF. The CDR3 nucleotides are TGTGCCAGCAGCCCGTATACAGGGGCCTCTGAAGCTTTCTTT.

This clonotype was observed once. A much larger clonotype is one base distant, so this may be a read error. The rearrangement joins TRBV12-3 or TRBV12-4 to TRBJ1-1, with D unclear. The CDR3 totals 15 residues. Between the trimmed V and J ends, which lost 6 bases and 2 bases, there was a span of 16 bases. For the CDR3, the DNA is TGTGCCAGCAGGCAGGAGGTCCCTAGAAACACTGAAGCTTTCTTT. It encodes CASRQEVPRNTEAFF.

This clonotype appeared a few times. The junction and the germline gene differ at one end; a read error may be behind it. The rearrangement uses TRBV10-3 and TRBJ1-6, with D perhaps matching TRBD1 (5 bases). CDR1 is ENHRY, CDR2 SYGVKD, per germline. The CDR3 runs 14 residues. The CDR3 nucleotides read TGTGCCATCAGTCCCGGAAAGGGGCATTCACCCCTCAACTTT. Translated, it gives CAISPGKGHSPLNF.

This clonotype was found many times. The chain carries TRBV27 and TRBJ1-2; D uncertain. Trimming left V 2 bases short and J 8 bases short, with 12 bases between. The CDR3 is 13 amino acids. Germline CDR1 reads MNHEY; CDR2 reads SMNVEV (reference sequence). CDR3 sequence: CASSLTDSGGYTF. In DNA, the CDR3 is TGTGCCAGCAGTTTAACCGATTCGGGCGGCTACACCTTC.

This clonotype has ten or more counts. The CDR3 is CASSLGYGRYNEQFF. The DNA of the CDR3 is TGTGCCAGCAGCTTAGGATACGGGAGGTACAATGAGCAGTTCTTC. This chain uses TRBV7-8 with TRBJ2-1, with 7 bases lining up with TRBD2. V was clipped by 1 base and J by 4 bases; unmatched bases: 4. The CDR3 runs to 15 residues. CDR1 is SGHVS, CDR2 FQNEAQ, per germline.